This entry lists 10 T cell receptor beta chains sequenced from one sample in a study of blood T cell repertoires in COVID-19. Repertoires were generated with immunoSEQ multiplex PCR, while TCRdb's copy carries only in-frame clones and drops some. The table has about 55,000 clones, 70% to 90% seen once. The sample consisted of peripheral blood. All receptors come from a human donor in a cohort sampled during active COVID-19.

CDR3 nucleotides: TGCGCCAGCAGCCAACTCACTAGCGGGAAAAACGAGCAGTACTTC. This sequence encodes CASSQLTSGKNEQYF. J is TRBJ2-7 and V is TRBV4-3, with TRBD2 matching 10 bases. Germline V gene data show CDR1 as LGHNA and CDR2 as YSLEER. V lost 2 bases, J lost 5 bases, and 6 bases stayed unmatched. The CDR3 loop spans 15 amino acids.

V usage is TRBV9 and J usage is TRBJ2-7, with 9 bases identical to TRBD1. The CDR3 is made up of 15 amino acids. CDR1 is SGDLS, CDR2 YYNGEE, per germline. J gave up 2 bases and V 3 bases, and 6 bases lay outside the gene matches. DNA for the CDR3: TGTGCCAGCAGCGCCGGGACAGGGATTACCTACGAGCAGTACTTC. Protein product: CASSAGTGITYEQYF.

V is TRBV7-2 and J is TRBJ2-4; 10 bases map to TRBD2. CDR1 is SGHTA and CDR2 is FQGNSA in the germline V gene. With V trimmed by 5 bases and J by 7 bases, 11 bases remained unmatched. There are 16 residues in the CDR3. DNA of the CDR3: TGTGCCAGCAGCCTCCGCCCTAGCGGGAGTGGCAACATTCAGTACTTC. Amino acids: CASSLRPSGSGNIQYF.

CDR3 DNA sequence: TGTGCCACCAGCCGCGGGGGGCGCGAGTACGAGCAGTACTTC. Protein product: CATSRGGREYEQYF. V gene TRBV6-5 combines with J gene TRBJ2-7; 8 nucleotides match TRBD2. This CDR3 comprises 14 residues. The V gene's germline CDR1 is MNHEY and CDR2 SVGAGI. V lost 10 bases to trimming and J lost 4 bases; unmatched junction nucleotides: 12.

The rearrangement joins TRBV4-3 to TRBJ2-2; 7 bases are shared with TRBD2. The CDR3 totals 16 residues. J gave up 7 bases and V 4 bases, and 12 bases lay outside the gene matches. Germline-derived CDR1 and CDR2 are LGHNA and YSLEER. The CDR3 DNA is TGCGCCAGCAGCCCCCGGACTAGTTTTACCAGCGGGGAGCTGTTTTTT. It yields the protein CASSPRTSFTSGELFF.

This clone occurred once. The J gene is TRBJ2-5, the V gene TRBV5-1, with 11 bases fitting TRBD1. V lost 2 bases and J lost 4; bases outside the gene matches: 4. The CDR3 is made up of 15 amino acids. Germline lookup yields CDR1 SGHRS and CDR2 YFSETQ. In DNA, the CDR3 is TGCGCCAGCAGCTTAGGACAGGGGGCCAGAGAGACCCAGTACTTC. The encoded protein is CASSLGQGARETQYF.

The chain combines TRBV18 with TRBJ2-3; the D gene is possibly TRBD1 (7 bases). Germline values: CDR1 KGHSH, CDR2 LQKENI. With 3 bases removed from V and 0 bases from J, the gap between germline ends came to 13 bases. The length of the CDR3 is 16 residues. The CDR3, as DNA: TGTGCCAGCTCACCTCAGGGGGGAGTGAGCACAGATACGCAGTATTTT. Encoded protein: CASSPQGGVSTDTQYF.

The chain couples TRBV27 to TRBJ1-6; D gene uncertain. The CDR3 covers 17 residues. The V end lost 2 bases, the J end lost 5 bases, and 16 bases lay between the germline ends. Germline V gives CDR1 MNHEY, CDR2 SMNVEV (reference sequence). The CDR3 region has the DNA TGTGCCAGCAGTTTAAGCGCCCCAGACGTAGATAATTCACCCCTCCACTTT. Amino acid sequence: CASSLSAPDVDNSPLHF.

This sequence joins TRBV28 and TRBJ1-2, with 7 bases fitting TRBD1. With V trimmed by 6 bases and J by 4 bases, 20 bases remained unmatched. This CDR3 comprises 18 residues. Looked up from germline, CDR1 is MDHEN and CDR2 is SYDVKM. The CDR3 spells CASSPPNTRGTDLYGYTF. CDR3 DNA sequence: TGTGCCAGCAGCCCACCCAATACTCGCGGGACAGATCTCTATGGCTACACCTTC.

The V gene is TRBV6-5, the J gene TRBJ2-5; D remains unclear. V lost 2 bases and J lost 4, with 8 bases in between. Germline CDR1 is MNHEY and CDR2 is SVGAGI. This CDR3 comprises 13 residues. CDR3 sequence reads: CASSYVGRETQYF. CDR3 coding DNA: TGTGCCAGCAGTTACGTTGGGCGAGAGACCCAGTACTTC.